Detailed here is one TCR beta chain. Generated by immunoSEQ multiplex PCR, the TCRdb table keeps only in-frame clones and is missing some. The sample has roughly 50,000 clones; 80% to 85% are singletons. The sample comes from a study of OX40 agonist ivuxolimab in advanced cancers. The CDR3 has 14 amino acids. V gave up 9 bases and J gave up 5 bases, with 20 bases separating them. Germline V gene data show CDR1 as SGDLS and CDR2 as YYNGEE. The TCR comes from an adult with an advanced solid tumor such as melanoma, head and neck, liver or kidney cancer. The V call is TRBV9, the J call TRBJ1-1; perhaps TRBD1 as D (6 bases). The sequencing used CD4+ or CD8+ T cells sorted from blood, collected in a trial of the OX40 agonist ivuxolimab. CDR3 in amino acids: CATSSGAGATEAFF. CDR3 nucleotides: TGTGCCACCTCCTCAGGGGCCGGCGCTACTGAAGCTTTCTTT.